This TCR beta chain stems from a study of blood T cell repertoires in COVID-19. For the study at large: Acute and convalescent COVID-19 specimens originated in the United States, Italy and Spain. Sources were T cells, B-cell-depleted T cells, or PBMCs; the material itself was cDNA or gDNA.

The CDR3 runs to 11 residues. J gave up 7 bases and V 7 bases, and 0 bases lay outside the gene matches. Germline loops: CDR1 KGHDR, CDR2 SFDVKD. In the authors' workflow: Reference gene primer amplification gave estimated nucleated cell counts. Sequencing used immunoSEQ multiplex PCR; TCRdb keeps in-frame clones, though not all of them. The V and J calls and clone size are taken from that table; D and trimming were inferred from the DNA. The profile shows 100,000 to 110,000 clones, roughly 84% of them singletons. This sequence was found in a man aged 25-45 years in a cohort sampled during active COVID-19. The sequenced sample was peripheral blood. The genes are TRBV24-1 and TRBJ2-1; the match to TRBD1 covers 7 bases. The CDR3 loop is CATRQGNEQFF. The CDR3 bases are TGTGCCACCAGACAGGGGAATGAGCAGTTCTTC.